The rows below give T cell receptor beta chains drawn from one sample of a study of T-cell reconstitution after alpha-beta-depleted transplantation in children. Each CDR3 protein gets one entry after TCRdb re-called the PCR reads with MiXCR. The top ten hold roughly 27% of the sample, which has fewer than 500,000 distinct CDR3 sequences, approximately 41% seen once. The input for sequencing was PBMCs, taken before TCRalphabeta/CD19-depleted stem cell transplant. These receptors were taken from a girl aged 2-10 years with aplastic anemia, due to receive a stem cell transplant. Each CDR3 is given with its conserved first and last residue. A D gene is named only where the DNA matches it firmly. Clone size is not always given. Where it is, it says once, few, many or a class for expanded clones.

CDR3aa	CDR3nt	d_gene	j_gene	v_gene	abundance
CAWSAGVNTEAFF	TGTGCCTGGAGTGCCGGGGTTAACACTGAAGCTTTCTTT	NA	TRBJ1-1	TRBV30	NA
CATSRERLAGEQYF	TGTGCCACCAGCAGAGAAAGGCTAGCGGGTGAGCAGTACTTC	TRBD2	TRBJ2-7	TRBV15	few
CASSHNVGTPSYNEQFF	TGTGCCAGCAGCCACAACGTCGGGACACCTTCCTACAATGAGCAGTTCTTC	NA	TRBJ2-1	TRBV7-2	once
CSAKSLGQGRITDTQYF	TGCAGTGCTAAAAGCCTAGGACAGGGCCGAATCACAGATACGCAGTATTTT	TRBD1	TRBJ2-3	TRBV20-1	NA
CASSKVQGGSSEAFF	TGCGCCAGCAGCAAAGTACAGGGAGGGTCGTCTGAAGCTTTCTTT	NA	TRBJ1-1	TRBV5-1	few
CSGLSQGNEQFF	TGCAGCGGACTATCCCAAGGGAATGAGCAGTTCTTC	NA	TRBJ2-1	TRBV20-1	NA
CASRRGGQPQHF	TGTGCCAGCAGACGTGGGGGACAGCCCCAGCATTTT	NA	TRBJ1-5	TRBV6-1	few
CASSEMAGGSYNEQFF	TGTGCCAGCAGTGAAATGGCCGGGGGCTCCTACAATGAGCAGTTCTTC	NA	TRBJ2-1	TRBV6-1	NA
CASSLTRNTGELFF	TGTGCCAGCAGTTTAACTCGAAACACCGGGGAGCTGTTTTTT	NA	TRBJ2-2	TRBV27	few
CAISEGRALVRSDTQYF	TGTGCCATCAGTGAAGGGCGGGCCCTCGTCCGGTCAGATACGCAGTATTTT	NA	TRBJ2-3	TRBV10-3	NA
CATVGDHTDTQYF	TGTGCCACCGTTGGGGACCACACAGATACGCAGTATTTT	NA	TRBJ2-3	TRBV15	NA
CSVEVLLAGTGELFF	TGCAGCGTTGAAGTGTTGCTAGCGGGAACGGGGGAGCTGTTTTTT	TRBD2	TRBJ2-2	TRBV29-1	NA
CASSFNRESSPLHF	TGTGCCAGCAGCTTCAACAGGGAAAGTTCACCCCTCCACTTT	NA	TRBJ1-6	TRBV11-2	NA
CASSPPSDRPDTQYF	TGTGCCAGCTCACCACCGTCGGACCGCCCAGATACGCAGTATTTT	NA	TRBJ2-3	TRBV18	few
CASTGDAITVSPGTFYEQYF	TGTGCCAGCACCGGGGATGCGATAACTGTGTCCCCCGGAACCTTCTACGAGCAGTACTTC	NA	TRBJ2-7	TRBV28	NA
CATRAPGGNEQYF	TGTGCCACCAGAGCCCCAGGGGGGAACGAGCAGTACTTC	NA	TRBJ2-7	TRBV15	many
CSARGGQGGQPQHF	TGCAGTGCTAGAGGAGGACAGGGAGGGCAGCCCCAGCATTTT	TRBD1	TRBJ1-5	TRBV20-1	many
CATRPGTGVTQNTEAFF	TGCGCCACAAGACCCGGGACAGGGGTGACTCAGAACACTGAAGCTTTCTTT	TRBD1	TRBJ1-1	TRBV5-1	many
CASLRGGEQFF	TGTGCCTCCCTGAGGGGCGGGGAGCAGTTCTTC	NA	TRBJ2-1	TRBV30	NA
CATSRKRVAGGSGANVLTF	TGTGCCACCAGCAGAAAAAGGGTCGCGGGGGGCTCTGGGGCCAACGTCCTGACTTTC	TRBD2	TRBJ2-6	TRBV15	NA
CSGKSYPGLAGNNEQFF	TGCAGTGGCAAGTCCTACCCCGGACTAGCGGGGAACAATGAGCAGTTCTTC	TRBD2	TRBJ2-1	TRBV20-1	NA
CASSPRVDEQYF	TGTGCCAGCAGTCCGCGAGTTGACGAGCAGTACTTC	NA	TRBJ2-7	TRBV6-6	few
CASSLEVRGTRETQYF	TGCGCCAGCAGCTTGGAGGTCAGGGGAACGCGAGAGACCCAGTACTTC	NA	TRBJ2-5	TRBV5-1	NA
CANSLLLAGGSNEQFF	TGTGCCAACAGCCTCCTCTTAGCGGGAGGAAGCAATGAGCAGTTCTTC	TRBD2	TRBJ2-1	TRBV7-8	NA
CSVERFSYNEQFF	TGCAGCGTTGAAAGGTTTTCCTACAATGAGCAGTTCTTC	NA	TRBJ2-1	TRBV29-1	NA
CAWSVLMGNTEAFF	TGTGCCTGGAGTGTACTTATGGGGAACACTGAAGCTTTCTTT	NA	TRBJ1-1	TRBV30	NA
CSVAPGQGGTGANVLTF	TGCAGCGTTGCTCCGGGACAGGGGGGTACTGGGGCCAACGTCCTGACTTTC	TRBD1	TRBJ2-6	TRBV29-1	NA
CSARSGWGSMNTEAFF	TGCAGTGCTAGATCCGGTTGGGGGTCCATGAACACTGAAGCTTTCTTT	NA	TRBJ1-1	TRBV20-1	once
CASKYANTEAFF	TGTGCCAGCAAGTATGCGAACACTGAAGCTTTCTTT	NA	TRBJ1-1	TRBV2	few
CASSPASGTQLNEQFF	TGTGCCAGCTCACCGGCTAGCGGGACACAACTCAATGAGCAGTTCTTC	TRBD2	TRBJ2-1	TRBV18	NA
CASSNRPNYNSPLHF	TGTGCCAGCAGTAACCGACCGAACTATAATTCACCCCTCCACTTT	NA	TRBJ1-6	TRBV6-2/TRBV6-3	few
CASSSLADLGNEQFF	TGCGCCAGCAGCTCACTAGCGGACCTCGGGAATGAGCAGTTCTTC	TRBD2	TRBJ2-1	TRBV5-1	many
CAWQGPRDEQFF	TGTGCCTGGCAGGGTCCGAGGGATGAGCAGTTCTTC	NA	TRBJ2-1	TRBV30	NA
CASSSKPGNSNQPQHF	TGTGCCAGCAGTTCCAAACCAGGAAATAGCAATCAGCCCCAGCATTTT	NA	TRBJ1-5	TRBV6-5	NA
CASSFPRGLGGSSEQFF	TGTGCCAGCAGTTTCCCCAGGGGACTAGGGGGATCTAGTGAGCAGTTCTTC	TRBD2	TRBJ2-1	TRBV28	NA
CASSLGSRGRAGADTQYF	TGTGCCAGCAGCTTGGGGTCTCGCGGGAGGGCCGGGGCAGATACGCAGTATTTT	TRBD2	TRBJ2-3	TRBV5-4	NA
CASSLGPLAGALSKQYF	TGTGCCAGCAGCTTAGGTCCCCTAGCGGGAGCGCTCTCGAAGCAGTACTTC	TRBD2	TRBJ2-7	TRBV7-2	many
CASQEGLGTGELFF	TGTGCCAGCCAAGAGGGGCTAGGCACCGGGGAGCTGTTTTTT	NA	TRBJ2-2	TRBV14	NA
CASRSRRDRESGVDTEAFF	TGTGCAAGTCGCTCTCGGAGGGACAGGGAATCGGGCGTAGACACTGAAGCTTTCTTT	NA	TRBJ1-1	TRBV12-2	NA
CASSQSLAGVDTQYF	TGTGCCAGCAGCCAGAGTCTAGCGGGAGTAGATACGCAGTATTTT	TRBD2	TRBJ2-3	TRBV3-1	many
CATSRGTGPYEQYF	TGTGCCACCAGCAGAGGGACAGGGCCCTACGAGCAGTACTTC	TRBD1	TRBJ2-7	TRBV15	few
CSAPQTSNLAEAFF	TGCAGTGCTCCCCAGACCTCGAACCTCGCTGAAGCTTTCTTT	NA	TRBJ1-1	TRBV20-1	many
CASSSGLGINEQFF	TGTGCCAGCAGTTCTGGACTAGGAATTAATGAGCAGTTCTTC	TRBD2	TRBJ2-1	TRBV13	NA
CASTSYREALTKNIQYF	TGTGCCAGTACCTCTTACAGGGAAGCTCTTACCAAAAACATTCAGTACTTC	NA	TRBJ2-4	TRBV19	NA
CSALTSGRPGGTDTQYF	TGCAGTGCATTGACTAGCGGGAGGCCGGGAGGCACAGATACGCAGTATTTT	TRBD2	TRBJ2-3	TRBV20-1	NA
CASSQSFSTTSYEQYF	TGTGCCAGCAGCCAATCCTTCAGCACAACGTCCTACGAGCAGTACTTC	NA	TRBJ2-7	TRBV4-2	few
CWATGYPYEQYF	TGCTGGGCGACAGGCTATCCCTACGAGCAGTACTTC	NA	TRBJ2-7	TRBV29-1	NA
CASSGSGGLNEQFF	TGCGCCAGCAGTGGGTCCGGGGGGCTCAATGAGCAGTTCTTC	NA	TRBJ2-1	TRBV5-1	NA
CASSLGASGSTGELFF	TGCGCCAGCAGCTTGGGTGCTAGCGGGAGCACCGGGGAGCTGTTTTTT	TRBD2	TRBJ2-2	TRBV5-1	NA
CASNRPGSSYEQYF	TGTGCCAGCAACCGACCCGGTAGCTCCTACGAGCAGTACTTC	NA	TRBJ2-7	TRBV28	few